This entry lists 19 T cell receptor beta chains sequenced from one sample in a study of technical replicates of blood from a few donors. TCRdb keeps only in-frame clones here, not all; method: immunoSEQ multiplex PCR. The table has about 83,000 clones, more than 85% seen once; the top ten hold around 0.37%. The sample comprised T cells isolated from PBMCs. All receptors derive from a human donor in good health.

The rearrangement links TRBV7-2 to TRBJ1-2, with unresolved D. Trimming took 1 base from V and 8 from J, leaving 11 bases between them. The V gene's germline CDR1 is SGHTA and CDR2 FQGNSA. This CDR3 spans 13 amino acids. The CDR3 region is CASSLESGRGYTF. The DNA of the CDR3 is TGTGCCAGCAGCTTAGAGTCAGGTCGAGGCTACACCTTC.

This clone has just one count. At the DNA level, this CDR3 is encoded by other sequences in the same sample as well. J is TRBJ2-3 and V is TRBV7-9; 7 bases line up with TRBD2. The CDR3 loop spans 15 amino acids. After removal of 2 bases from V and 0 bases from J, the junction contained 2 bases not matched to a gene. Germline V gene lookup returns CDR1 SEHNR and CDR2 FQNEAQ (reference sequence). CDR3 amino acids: CASSLLAGSTDTQYF. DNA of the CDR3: TGTGCCAGCAGCTTATTAGCGGGTAGCACAGATACGCAGTATTTT.

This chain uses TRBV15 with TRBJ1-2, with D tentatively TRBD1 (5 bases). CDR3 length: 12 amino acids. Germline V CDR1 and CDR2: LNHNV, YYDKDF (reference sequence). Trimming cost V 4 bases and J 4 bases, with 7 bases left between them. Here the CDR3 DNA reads TGTGCCACCAGCACAGGGCTCTATGGCTACACCTTC. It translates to CATSTGLYGYTF.

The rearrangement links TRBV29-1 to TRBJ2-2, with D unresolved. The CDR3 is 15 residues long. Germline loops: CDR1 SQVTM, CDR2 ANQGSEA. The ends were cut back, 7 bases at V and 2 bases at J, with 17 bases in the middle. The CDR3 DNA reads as TGCAGCGCCTTGGCCCCCCTGTCAAACACCGGGGAGCTGTTTTTT. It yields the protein CSALAPLSNTGELFF.

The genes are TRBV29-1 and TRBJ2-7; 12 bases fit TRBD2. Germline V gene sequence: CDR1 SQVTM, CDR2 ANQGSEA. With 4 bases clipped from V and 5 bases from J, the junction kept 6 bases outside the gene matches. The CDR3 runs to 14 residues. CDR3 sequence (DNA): TGCAGCGTTGGTCTAGCGGGAGGGACCCACGAGCAGTACTTC. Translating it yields CSVGLAGGTHEQYF.

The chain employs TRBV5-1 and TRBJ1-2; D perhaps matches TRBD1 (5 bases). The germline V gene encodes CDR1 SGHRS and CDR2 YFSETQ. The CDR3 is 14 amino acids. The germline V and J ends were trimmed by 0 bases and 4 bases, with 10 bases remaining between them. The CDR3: CASSLDTGAYGYTF. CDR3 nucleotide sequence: TGCGCCAGCAGCTTGGATACAGGAGCCTATGGCTACACCTTC.

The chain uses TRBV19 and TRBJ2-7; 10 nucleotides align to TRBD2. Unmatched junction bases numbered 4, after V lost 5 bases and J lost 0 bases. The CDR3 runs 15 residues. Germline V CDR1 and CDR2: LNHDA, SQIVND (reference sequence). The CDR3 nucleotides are TGTGCCAGTAGTGCAGGACTAGCGGCCTCCTACGAGCAGTACTTC. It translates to CASSAGLAASYEQYF.

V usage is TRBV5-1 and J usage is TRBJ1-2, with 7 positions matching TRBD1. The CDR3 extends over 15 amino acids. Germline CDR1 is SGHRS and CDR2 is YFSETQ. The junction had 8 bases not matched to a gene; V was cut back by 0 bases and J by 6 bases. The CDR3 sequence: CASSLASGGIDGYTF. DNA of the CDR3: TGCGCCAGCAGCTTGGCCTCAGGGGGGATTGATGGCTACACCTTC.

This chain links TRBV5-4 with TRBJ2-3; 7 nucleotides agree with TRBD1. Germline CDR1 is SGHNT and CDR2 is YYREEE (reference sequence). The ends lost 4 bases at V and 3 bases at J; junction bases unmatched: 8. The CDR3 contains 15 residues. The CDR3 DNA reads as TGTGCCAGCAGCGGGGACAGCCTCTTAACAGATACGCAGTATTTT. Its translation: CASSGDSLLTDTQYF.

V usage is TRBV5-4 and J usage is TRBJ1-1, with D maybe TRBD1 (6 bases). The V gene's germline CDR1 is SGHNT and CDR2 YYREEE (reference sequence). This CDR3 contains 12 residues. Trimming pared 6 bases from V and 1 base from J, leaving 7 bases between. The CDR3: CASKQGNTEAFF. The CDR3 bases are TGTGCCAGCAAACAGGGGAACACTGAAGCTTTCTTT.

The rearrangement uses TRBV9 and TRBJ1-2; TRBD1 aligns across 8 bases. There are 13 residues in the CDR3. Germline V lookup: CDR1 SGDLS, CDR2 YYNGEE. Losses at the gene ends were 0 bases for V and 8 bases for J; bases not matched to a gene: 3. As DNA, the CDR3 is TGTGCCAGCAGCGTAGGACAGGGGTTGGGCTACACCTTC. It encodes CASSVGQGLGYTF.

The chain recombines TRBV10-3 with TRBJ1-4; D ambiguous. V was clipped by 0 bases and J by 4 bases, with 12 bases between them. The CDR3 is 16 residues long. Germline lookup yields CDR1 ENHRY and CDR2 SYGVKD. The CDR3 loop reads CAISESAGSLNEKLFF. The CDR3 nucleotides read TGTGCCATCAGTGAGTCTGCAGGTTCGCTTAATGAAAAACTGTTTTTT.

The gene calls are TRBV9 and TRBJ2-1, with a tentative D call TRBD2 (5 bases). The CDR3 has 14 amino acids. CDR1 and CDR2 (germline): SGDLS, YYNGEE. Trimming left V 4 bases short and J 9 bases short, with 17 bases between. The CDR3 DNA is TGTGCCAGCAGCTTACTAGAGGCAGGAGGTGAGCAGTTCTTC. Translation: CASSLLEAGGEQFF.

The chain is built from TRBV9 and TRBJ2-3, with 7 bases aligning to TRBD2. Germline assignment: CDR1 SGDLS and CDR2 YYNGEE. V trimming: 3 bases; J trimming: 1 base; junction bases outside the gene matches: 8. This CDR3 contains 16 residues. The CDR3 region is CASSANSGPGTDTQYF. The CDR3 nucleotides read TGTGCCAGCAGCGCAAATAGCGGGCCCGGCACAGATACGCAGTATTTT.

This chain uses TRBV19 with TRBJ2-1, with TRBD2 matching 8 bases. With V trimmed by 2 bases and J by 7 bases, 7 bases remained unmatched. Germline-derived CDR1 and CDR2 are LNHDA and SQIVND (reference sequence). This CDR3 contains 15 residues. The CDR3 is CASSIFREGRNEQFF. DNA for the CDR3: TGTGCCAGTAGTATATTTCGGGAGGGCCGTAATGAGCAGTTCTTC.

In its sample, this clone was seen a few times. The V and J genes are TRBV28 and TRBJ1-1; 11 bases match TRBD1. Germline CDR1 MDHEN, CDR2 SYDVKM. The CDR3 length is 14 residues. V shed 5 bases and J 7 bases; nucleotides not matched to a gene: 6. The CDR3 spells CASSGGQGAFEAFF. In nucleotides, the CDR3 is TGTGCCAGCAGTGGAGGACAGGGGGCGTTTGAAGCTTTCTTT.

In DNA, the CDR3 is TGTGCCAGCAGTTACGGGCTACTTTACGAGCAGTACTTC. Protein sequence: CASSYGLLYEQYF. The gene calls are TRBV6-6 and TRBJ2-7; D gene unclear. The CDR3 is 13 residues long. V lost 2 bases, J lost 4 bases, and 9 bases lay in between. The germline CDR1 and CDR2 sequences are MNHNY and SVGAGI (reference sequence).

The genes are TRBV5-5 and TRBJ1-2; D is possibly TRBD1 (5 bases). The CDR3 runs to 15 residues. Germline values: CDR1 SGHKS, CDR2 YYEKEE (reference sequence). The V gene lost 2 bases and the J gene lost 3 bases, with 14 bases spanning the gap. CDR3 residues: CASSFLGDYDYGYTF. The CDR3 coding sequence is TGTGCCAGCAGCTTCCTAGGGGATTATGACTATGGCTACACCTTC.

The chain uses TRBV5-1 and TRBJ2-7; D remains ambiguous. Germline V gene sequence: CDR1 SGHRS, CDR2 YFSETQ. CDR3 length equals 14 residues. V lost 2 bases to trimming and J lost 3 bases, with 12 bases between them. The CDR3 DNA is TGCGCCAGCAGCTTCTACAGAAACAACTACGAGCAGTACTTC. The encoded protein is CASSFYRNNYEQYF.